This T cell receptor beta chain was captured in a study of TIL therapy for anti-PD-1-resistant metastatic lung cancer. Study at large: Most patients had lung adenocarcinoma; several tumors were EGFR-mutant, two ALK-rearranged; half smoked currently or formerly. Tumors carried a median 1.5 non-synonymous mutations per megabase.

Time point described: pre-treatment sample, taken before nivolumab and TIL therapy. Germline CDR1 MRHNA, CDR2 SNTAGT. CDR3 size: 15 residues. V gave up 0 bases and J gave up 4 bases, with 12 bases separating them. Sequencing used immunoSEQ v3. The assay was immunoSEQ multiplex PCR, and TCRdb's table has in-frame clones only and misses some. The sample holds approximately 50,000 clones, around 79% seen once. This chain joins TRBV6-4 and TRBJ2-5; the D is unclear. The sequenced sample was blood, obtained at baseline. The source of this sequence is a man in his 70s with non-small cell lung cancer. Here the CDR3 reads CASSDSISPGETQYF. DNA of the CDR3: TGTGCCAGCAGTGACTCGATTTCCCCGGGAGAGACCCAGTACTTC.